This T cell receptor beta chain is from a study of Ad26.COV2.S vaccination and SARS-CoV-2 variants. Study-wide background: In the study, Ad26.COV2.S was injected intramuscularly once, or twice 56 days apart.

As to this clone: The target antigen is unknown. Other DNA variants within this sample encode the same CDR3.

Treatment given: 15 to 20 received Ad26.COV2.S at low or high dose, single or two shots; roughly five received placebo; per-sample allocation not given. The investigators took samples on day 63 after the first vaccine or placebo injection. Study-wide results and limits: Non-spike TCR breadth was similar in vaccine and placebo recipients.

This CDR3 comprises 11 residues. V was clipped by 5 bases and J by 4 bases, with 6 bases between them. Measured with immunoSEQ multiplex PCR; TCRdb has only the in-frame clones, and not every one. The table has 300,000 to 400,000 clones, less than 90% seen once. The chain links TRBV12-3 or TRBV12-4 to TRBJ2-7, with D unresolved. This specimen was peripheral blood, taken in a trial of Ad26.COV2.S vaccine versus placebo. The source of this sequence is a person between 18 and 60 years old who received the Ad26.COV2.S COVID-19 vaccine or a placebo. The CDR3 here is CASSRTYEQYF. Here the CDR3 DNA reads TGTGCCAGCAGTCGAACATACGAGCAGTACTTC.